This TCR beta chain stems from a study of graft-versus-host responses after intestinal transplantation. Clones were read by immunoSEQ multiplex PCR, and TCRdb kept only the in-frame ones, dropping some. The data hold around 17,000 clones, with 88% observed a single time. The CDR3 is made up of 16 amino acids. The V and J ends lost 3 bases and 1 base respectively, with 15 bases between them. Germline CDR1 MDHEN, CDR2 SYDVKM. Here the sequenced sample was PBMCs, taken around 110 days after intestinal transplant. This TCR derives from a human patient who received an intestinal transplant, so some T cells may come from the graft donor. This chain joins TRBV28 and TRBJ1-2; no definite D call. The CDR3 is CASSFPSVGINYGYTF. The CDR3 region has the DNA TGTGCCAGCAGTTTCCCCTCTGTGGGTATTAACTATGGCTACACCTTC.